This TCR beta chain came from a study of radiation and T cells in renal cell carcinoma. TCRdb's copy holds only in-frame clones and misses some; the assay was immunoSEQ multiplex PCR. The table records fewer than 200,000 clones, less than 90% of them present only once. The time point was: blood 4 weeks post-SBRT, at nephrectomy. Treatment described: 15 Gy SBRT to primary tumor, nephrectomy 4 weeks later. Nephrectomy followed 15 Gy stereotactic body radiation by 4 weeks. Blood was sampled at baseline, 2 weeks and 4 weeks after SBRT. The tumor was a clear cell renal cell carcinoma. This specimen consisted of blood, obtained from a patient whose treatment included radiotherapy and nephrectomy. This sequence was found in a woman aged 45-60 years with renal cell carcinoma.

Here the CDR3 reads CASSEVLAGPDTQYF. CDR3 sequence (DNA): TGTGCCAGCAGTGAAGTTCTAGCGGGGCCAGATACGCAGTATTTT. The chain recombines TRBV6-1 with TRBJ2-3; 9 bases map to TRBD2. The junction had 3 bases not matched to a gene; V was cut back by 1 base and J by 4 bases. Looked up from germline, CDR1 is MNHNS and CDR2 is SASEGT. The CDR3 spans 15 residues.